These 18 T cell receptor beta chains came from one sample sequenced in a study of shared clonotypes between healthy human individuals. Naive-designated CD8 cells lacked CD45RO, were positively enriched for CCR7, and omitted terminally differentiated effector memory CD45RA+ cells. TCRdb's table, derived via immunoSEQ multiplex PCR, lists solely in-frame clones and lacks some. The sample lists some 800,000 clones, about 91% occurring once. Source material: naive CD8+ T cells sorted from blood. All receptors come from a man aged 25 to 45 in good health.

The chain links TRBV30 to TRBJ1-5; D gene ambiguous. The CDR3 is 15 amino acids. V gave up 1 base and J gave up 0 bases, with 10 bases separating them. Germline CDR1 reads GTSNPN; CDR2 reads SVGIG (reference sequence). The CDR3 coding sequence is TGTGCCTGGAGTGAGGGATTCGCTAGCAATCAGCCCCAGCATTTT. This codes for CAWSEGFASNQPQHF.

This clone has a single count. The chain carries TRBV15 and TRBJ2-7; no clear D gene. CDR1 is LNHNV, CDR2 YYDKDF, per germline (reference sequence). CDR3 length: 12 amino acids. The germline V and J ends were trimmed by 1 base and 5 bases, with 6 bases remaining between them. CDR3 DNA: TGTGCCACCAGCAGAGGGGCAAACGAGCAGTACTTC. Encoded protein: CATSRGANEQYF.

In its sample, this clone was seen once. The CDR3 DNA reads TGCGCCAGCGGAGCGAGCGCTAACCCATACGAGCAGTACTTC. Translation: CASGASANPYEQYF. The chain is built from TRBV10-2 and TRBJ2-7; D not resolved. V dropped 8 bases and J dropped 4 bases, with 18 bases sitting between them. Germline V CDR1 and CDR2: WSHSY, SAAADI. This CDR3 region has 14 residues.

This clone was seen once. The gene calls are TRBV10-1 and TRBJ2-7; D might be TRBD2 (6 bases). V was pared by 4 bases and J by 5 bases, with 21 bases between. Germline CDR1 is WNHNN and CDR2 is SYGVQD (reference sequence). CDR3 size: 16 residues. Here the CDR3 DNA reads TGCGCCAGCAGTGGGATTCGTAGGGGAGGATGGGACGAGCAGTACTTC. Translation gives CASSGIRRGGWDEQYF.

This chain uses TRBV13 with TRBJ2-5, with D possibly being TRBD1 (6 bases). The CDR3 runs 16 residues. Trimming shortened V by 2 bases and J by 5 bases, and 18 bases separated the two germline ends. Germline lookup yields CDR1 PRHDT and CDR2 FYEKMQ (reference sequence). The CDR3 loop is CASSLKGSQGEETQYF. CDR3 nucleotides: TGTGCCAGCAGCTTAAAGGGATCACAGGGTGAGGAGACCCAGTACTTC.

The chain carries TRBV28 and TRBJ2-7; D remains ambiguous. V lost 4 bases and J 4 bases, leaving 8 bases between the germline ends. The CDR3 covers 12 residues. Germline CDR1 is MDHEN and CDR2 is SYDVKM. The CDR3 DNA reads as TGTGCCAGCAGTTCCACCACTTACGAGCAGTACTTC. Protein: CASSSTTYEQYF.

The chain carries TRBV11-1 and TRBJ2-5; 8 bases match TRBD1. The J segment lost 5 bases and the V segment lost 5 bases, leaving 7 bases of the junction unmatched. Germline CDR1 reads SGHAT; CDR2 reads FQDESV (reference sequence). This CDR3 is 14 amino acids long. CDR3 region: CASSQGQGWETQYF. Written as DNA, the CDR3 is TGTGCCAGCAGCCAAGGACAGGGATGGGAGACCCAGTACTTC.

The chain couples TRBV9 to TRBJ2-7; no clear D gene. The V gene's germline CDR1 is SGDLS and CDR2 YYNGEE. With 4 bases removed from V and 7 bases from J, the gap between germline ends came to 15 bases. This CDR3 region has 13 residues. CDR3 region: CASSPGSAREQYF. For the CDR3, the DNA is TGTGCCAGCAGCCCCGGATCGGCACGGGAGCAGTACTTC.

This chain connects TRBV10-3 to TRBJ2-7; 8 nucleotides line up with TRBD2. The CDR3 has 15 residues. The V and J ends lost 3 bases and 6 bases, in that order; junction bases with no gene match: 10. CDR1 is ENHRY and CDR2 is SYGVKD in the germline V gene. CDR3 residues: CAISEPGLDGLEQYF. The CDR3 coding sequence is TGTGCCATCAGTGAACCGGGACTAGATGGGCTCGAGCAGTACTTC.

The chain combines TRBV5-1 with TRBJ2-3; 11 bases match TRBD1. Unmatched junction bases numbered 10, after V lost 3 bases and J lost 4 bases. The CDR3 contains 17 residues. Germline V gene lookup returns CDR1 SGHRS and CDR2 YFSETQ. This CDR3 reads CASSSDWDRGEPDTQYF. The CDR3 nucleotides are TGCGCCAGCAGCTCCGATTGGGACAGGGGGGAGCCAGATACGCAGTATTTT. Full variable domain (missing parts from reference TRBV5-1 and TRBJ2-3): KAGVTQTPRYLIKTRGQQVTLSCSPISGHRSVSWYQQTPGQGLQFLFEYFSETQRNKGNFPGRFSGRQFSNSRSEMNVSTLELGDSALYLCASSSDWDRGEPDTQYFGPGTRLTVL.

The CDR3 region has the DNA TGTGCCAGCAGCTTATCGGGACTAGCGGACCAAGAGACCCAGTACTTC. Amino acid sequence: CASSLSGLADQETQYF. J is TRBJ2-5 and V is TRBV7-9, with 11 bases fitting TRBD2. CDR1 is SEHNR and CDR2 is FQNEAQ in the germline V gene (reference sequence). V lost 2 bases, J lost 0 bases, and 2 bases stayed unmatched. CDR3 size: 16 residues.

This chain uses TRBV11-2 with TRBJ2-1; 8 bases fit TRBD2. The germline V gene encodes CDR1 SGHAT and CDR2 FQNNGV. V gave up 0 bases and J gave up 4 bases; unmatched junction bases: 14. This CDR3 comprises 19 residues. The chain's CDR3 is CASSLDIAPRVAGYNEQFF. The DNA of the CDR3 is TGTGCCAGCAGCTTAGATATCGCCCCCCGCGTAGCGGGATACAATGAGCAGTTCTTC.

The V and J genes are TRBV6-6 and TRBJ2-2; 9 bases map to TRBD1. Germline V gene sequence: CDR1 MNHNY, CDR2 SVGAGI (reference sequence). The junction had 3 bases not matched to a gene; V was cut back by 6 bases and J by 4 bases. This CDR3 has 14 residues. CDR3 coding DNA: TGTGCCAGCAGCTCGACAGGGGGCACCGGGGAGCTGTTTTTT. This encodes CASSSTGGTGELFF.

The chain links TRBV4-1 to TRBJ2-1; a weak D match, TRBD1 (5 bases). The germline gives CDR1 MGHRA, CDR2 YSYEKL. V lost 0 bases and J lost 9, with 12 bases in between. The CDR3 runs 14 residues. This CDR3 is CASSQERGSTEQFF. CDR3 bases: TGCGCCAGCAGCCAAGAAAGGGGATCCACTGAGCAGTTCTTC.

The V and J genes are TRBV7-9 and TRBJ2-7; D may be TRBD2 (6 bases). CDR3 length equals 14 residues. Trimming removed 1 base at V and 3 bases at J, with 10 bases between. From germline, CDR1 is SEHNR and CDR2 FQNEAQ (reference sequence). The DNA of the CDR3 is TGTGCCAGCAGCTTAGTGGGGGGACTCTACGAGCAGTACTTC. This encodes CASSLVGGLYEQYF.

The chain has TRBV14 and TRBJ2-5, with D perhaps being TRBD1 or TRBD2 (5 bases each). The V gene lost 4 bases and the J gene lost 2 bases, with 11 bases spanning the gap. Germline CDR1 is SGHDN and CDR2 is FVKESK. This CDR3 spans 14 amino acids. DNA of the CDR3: TGTGCCAGCAGCCCTGCAGGGAGTCAAGAGACCCAGTACTTC. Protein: CASSPAGSQETQYF.

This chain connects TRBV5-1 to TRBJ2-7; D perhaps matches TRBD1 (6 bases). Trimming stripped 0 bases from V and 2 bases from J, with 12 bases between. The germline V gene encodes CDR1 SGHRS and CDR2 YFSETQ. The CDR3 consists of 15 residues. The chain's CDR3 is CASSLGYREPYEQYF. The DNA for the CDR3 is TGCGCCAGCAGCTTGGGGTACAGGGAACCCTACGAGCAGTACTTC.

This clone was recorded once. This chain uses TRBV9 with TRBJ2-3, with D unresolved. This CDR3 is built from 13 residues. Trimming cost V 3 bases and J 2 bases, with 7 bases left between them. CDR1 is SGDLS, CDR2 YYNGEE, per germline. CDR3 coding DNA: TGTGCCAGCAGCGCCGAAGACACAGATACGCAGTATTTT. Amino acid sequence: CASSAEDTDTQYF.